This record covers a single TCR beta chain. This PCR relied on a set of 60 Vbeta primers and 13 Jbeta primers. Profiling relied on immunoSEQ multiplex PCR, and the TCRdb table lists in-frame clones only, not all of them. The sample yields about 130,000 clones, 80% to 85% seen once. The data are from a study of cytomegalovirus exposure and HLA in healthy donors. Germline CDR1 and CDR2: SGHVS and FNYEAQ. V lost 4 bases and J lost 5, with 18 bases in between. CDR3 length equals 15 residues. This clonotype was obtained from a young woman in good health and CMV-seronegative. The chain recombines TRBV7-6 with TRBJ2-7, with D possibly matching TRBD2 (7 bases). Sequencing was performed on PBMCs. In DNA, the CDR3 is TGTGCCAGCAGCTCCCTCGTGGGGGGGGCGAACGAGCAGTACTTC. Its protein is CASSSLVGGANEQYF.